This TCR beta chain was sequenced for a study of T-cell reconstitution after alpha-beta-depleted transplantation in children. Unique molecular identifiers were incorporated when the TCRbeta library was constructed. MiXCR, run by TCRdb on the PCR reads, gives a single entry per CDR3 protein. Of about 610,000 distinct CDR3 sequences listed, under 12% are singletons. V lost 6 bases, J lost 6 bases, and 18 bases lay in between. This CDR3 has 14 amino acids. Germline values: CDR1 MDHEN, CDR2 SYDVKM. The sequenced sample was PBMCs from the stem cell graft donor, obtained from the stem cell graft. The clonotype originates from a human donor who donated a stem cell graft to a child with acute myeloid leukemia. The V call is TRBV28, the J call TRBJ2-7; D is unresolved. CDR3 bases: TGTGCCAGCAGCCTCGCCCTTAGTCCGCGCGAGCAGTACTTC. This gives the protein CASSLALSPREQYF.